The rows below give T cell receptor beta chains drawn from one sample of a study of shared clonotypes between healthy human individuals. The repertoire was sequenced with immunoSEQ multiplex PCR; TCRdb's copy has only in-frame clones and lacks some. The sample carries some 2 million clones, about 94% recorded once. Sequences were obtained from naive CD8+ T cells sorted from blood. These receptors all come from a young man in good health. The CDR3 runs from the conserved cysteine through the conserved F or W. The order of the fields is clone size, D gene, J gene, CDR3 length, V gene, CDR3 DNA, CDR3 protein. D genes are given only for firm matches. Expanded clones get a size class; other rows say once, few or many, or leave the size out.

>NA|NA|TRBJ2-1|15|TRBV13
TGTGCCAGCAGCCCGCGTGGCGGGGCCTACAATGAGCAGTTCTTC
CASSPRGGAYNEQFF
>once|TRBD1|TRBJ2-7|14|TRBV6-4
TGTGCCAGCAAAGGGGACAGGCCACTCTACGAGCAGTACTTC
CASKGDRPLYEQYF
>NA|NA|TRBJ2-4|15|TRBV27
TGTGCCAGCAGTGAGAACCAGATAGCCAAAAACATTCAGTACTTC
CASSENQIAKNIQYF
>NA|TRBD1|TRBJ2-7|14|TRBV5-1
TGCGCCAGCAGCTTTTACCCTACAGGGGGCGAGCAGTACTTC
CASSFYPTGGEQYF
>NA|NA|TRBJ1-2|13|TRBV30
TGTGCCTGGTTCTCGGACAGTAACTATGGCTACACCTTC
CAWFSDSNYGYTF
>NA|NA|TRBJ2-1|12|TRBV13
TGTGCCAGCAGCTTATCAGGGAATGAGCAGTTCTTC
CASSLSGNEQFF
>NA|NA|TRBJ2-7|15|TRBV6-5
TGTGCCAGCAGTTATCCCACTAGAGGCGGCTACGAGCAGTACTTC
CASSYPTRGGYEQYF
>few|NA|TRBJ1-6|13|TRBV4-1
TGCGCCAGCAGCCAAGCCTTACCATTTCCCCTCCACTTT
CASSQALPFPLHF
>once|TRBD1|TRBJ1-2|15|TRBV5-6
TGTGCCAGCAGCGACTCGACAGGGTTGTTCTATGGCTACACCTTC
CASSDSTGLFYGYTF
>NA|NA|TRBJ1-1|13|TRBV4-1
TGCGCCAGCAGCCAAGACGGAGACACTGAAGCTTTCTTT
CASSQDGDTEAFF
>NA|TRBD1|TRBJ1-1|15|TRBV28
TGTGCCAGCAGCCTAGTCGGGACAGGCTTTGCCGAAGCTTTCTTT
CASSLVGTGFAEAFF
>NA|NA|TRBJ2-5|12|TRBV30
TGTGCCTGGGGGGGGTTTTGGGAGACCCAGTACTTC
CAWGGFWETQYF
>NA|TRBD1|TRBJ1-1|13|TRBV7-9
TGTGCCAGCAGCTCCAGTCAGGGGGCGGCGGATTTCTTT
CASSSSQGAADFF
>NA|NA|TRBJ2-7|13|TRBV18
TGTGCCAGCTCACCGGGCAGACACTACGAGCAGTACTTC
CASSPGRHYEQYF
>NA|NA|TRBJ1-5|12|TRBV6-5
TGTGCCAGCGAGGACAGCAATCAGCCCCAGCATTTT
CASEDSNQPQHF
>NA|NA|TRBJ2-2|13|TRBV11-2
TGTGCCAGCAGCCCGTGGGGGCCCGGGGAGCTGTTTTTT
CASSPWGPGELFF
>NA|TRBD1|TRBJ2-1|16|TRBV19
TGTGCCAGTAGTATAGACGGACAGGGCGCCTACAATGAGCAGTTCTTC
CASSIDGQGAYNEQFF
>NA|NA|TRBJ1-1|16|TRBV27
TGTGCCAGCAGTTTATCGTGGGAGACGGTGAACACTGAAGCTTTCTTT
CASSLSWETVNTEAFF
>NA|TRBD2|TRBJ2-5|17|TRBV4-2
TGTGCCAGCAGCCAGGAAGCTAGCGGGGGGAACCAAGAGACCCAGTACTTC
CASSQEASGGNQETQYF
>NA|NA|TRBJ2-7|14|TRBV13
TGTGCCAGCAGCTTAGGAGGTAGCGCCTACGAGCAGTACTTC
CASSLGGSAYEQYF
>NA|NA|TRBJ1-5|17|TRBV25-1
TGTGCCAGCAGTCCCTATCATCGGTATCCCAGCAATCAGCCCCAGCATTTT
CASSPYHRYPSNQPQHF
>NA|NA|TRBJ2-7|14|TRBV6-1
TGTGCCATCCATCAGCGGAGTCCGACCTACGAGCAGTACTTC
CAIHQRSPTYEQYF
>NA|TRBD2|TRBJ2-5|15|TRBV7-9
TGTGCCAGCAGCTGGGGACTAGCGGGTGAGGAGACCCAGTACTTC
CASSWGLAGEETQYF
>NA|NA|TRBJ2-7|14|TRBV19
TGTGCCAGTAGTTCGACGACAGCCTCCTACGAGCAGTACTTC
CASSSTTASYEQYF
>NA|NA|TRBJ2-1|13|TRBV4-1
TGCGCCAGCAGCCAAGATCGAGCTAATGAGCAGTTCTTC
CASSQDRANEQFF
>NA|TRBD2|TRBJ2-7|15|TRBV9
TGTGCCAGCAGCGTGGCTAGCGGGGGCTCCTACGAGCAGTACTTC
CASSVASGGSYEQYF
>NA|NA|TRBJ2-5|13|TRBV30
TGTGCCTGGAGGGCCCCACCTCGAGAGACCCAGTACTTC
CAWRAPPRETQYF
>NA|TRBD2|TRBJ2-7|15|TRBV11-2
TGTGCCAGCAGCTTAGGGGCGGGAGGCTCCTACGAGCAGTACTTC
CASSLGAGGSYEQYF
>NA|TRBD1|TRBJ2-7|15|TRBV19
TGTGCCAGTACCTCCCGGGACAGGGGGGCGTACGAGCAGTACTTC
CASTSRDRGAYEQYF
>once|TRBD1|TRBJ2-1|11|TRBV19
TGTGCCAGTGTACAGGGGAATGAGCAGTTCTTC
CASVQGNEQFF
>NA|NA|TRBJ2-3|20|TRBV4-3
TGCGCCAGCAGCCAAACTCTCGGGACCCAAACGGAGTATAGCACAGATACGCAGTATTTT
CASSQTLGTQTEYSTDTQYF